This T cell receptor beta chain was documented in a study of T-cell memory formation after mild COVID-19. From germline, CDR1 is SQVTM and CDR2 ANQGSEA. The CDR3 covers 12 residues. The V end was cut by 3 bases, the J end by 4 bases, with 8 bases between. This clonotype appeared many times. TCRdb re-called the 5' RACE reads with MiXCR, one entry per CDR3 protein. The sample has about 100,000 distinct CDR3 sequences, over 8.5% seen once. The TCR originated in a man between 18 and 29 years old who had mild COVID-19 (a few samples of this study predate the infection). Cell type and time point are not known. The V call is TRBV29-1, the J call TRBJ2-3; D not certain. The sequencing input was PBMCs or a T cell subset sorted from them (not recorded which). CDR3 sequence reads: CSVEAVPDTQYF. CDR3 DNA: TGCAGCGTTGAGGCTGTGCCAGATACGCAGTATTTT.